A selection of T cell receptor beta chains follows, all from one sample in a study of CD8 T cells in ankylosing spondylitis. TCRdb reanalysed the 5' RACE reads using MiXCR and keeps one entry per CDR3 protein. Among under 300,000 distinct CDR3 sequences, approximately 20% were seen once, and the ten largest hold roughly a third. Sequencing was done on a sample of blood, either unsorted or a sorted T cell fraction (not recorded which). All receptors come from a male donor with ankylosing spondylitis or in good health (not recorded which). The CDR3 runs from the conserved cysteine through the conserved F or W. The D gene is left open where the match is weak. Clone size, where shown, is once, few, many, or a class for clones that have expanded.

len: 14; v_gene: TRBV4-1; d_gene: -; j_gene: TRBJ2-3; abundance: few; CDR3nt: TGCGCCAGCAGCCTCCTACTGGGGCAGGATACGCAGTATTTT; CDR3aa: CASSLLLGQDTQYF
len: 16; v_gene: TRBV25-1; d_gene: -; j_gene: TRBJ2-3; abundance: -; CDR3nt: TGTGCCAGCAGTACCGACCGGGACTTAAGCACAGATACGCAGTATTTT; CDR3aa: CASSTDRDLSTDTQYF
len: 15; v_gene: TRBV24-1; d_gene: TRBD2; j_gene: TRBJ2-7; abundance: few; CDR3nt: TGTGCCACCAGTCTCAAGGGACTAGCGGCCTACGAGCAGTACTTC; CDR3aa: CATSLKGLAAYEQYF
len: 17; v_gene: TRBV9; d_gene: TRBD2; j_gene: TRBJ2-1; abundance: many; CDR3nt: TGTGCCAGCAGCCTCAACCCAGGGACTAGCGGGGGCAATGAGCAGTTCTTC; CDR3aa: CASSLNPGTSGGNEQFF
len: 16; v_gene: TRBV6-1; d_gene: TRBD2; j_gene: TRBJ2-3; abundance: few; CDR3nt: TGTGCCAGCAGCCAAATTCTAGCGGGAGGGGTAGATACGCAGTATTTT; CDR3aa: CASSQILAGGVDTQYF
len: 14; v_gene: TRBV2; d_gene: -; j_gene: TRBJ1-4; abundance: -; CDR3nt: TGTGCCAGCAACCAGGGTGCAACTAATGAAAAACTGTTTTTT; CDR3aa: CASNQGATNEKLFF
len: 16; v_gene: TRBV12-3/TRBV12-4; d_gene: -; j_gene: TRBJ1-5; abundance: -; CDR3nt: TGTGCCAGCAGCCCCAAACACCCGAATAGCAATCAGCCCCAGCATTTT; CDR3aa: CASSPKHPNSNQPQHF
len: 12; v_gene: TRBV29-1; d_gene: -; j_gene: TRBJ2-2; abundance: many; CDR3nt: TGCAGCACAGCAGGGTCCACCGGGGAGCTGTTTTTT; CDR3aa: CSTAGSTGELFF
len: 14; v_gene: TRBV12-3/TRBV12-4; d_gene: TRBD2; j_gene: TRBJ2-2; abundance: -; CDR3nt: TGTGCCAGCAGCCAGACTAGCTTTTCCGGGGAGCTGTTTTTT; CDR3aa: CASSQTSFSGELFF
len: 10; v_gene: TRBV29-1; d_gene: -; j_gene: TRBJ2-5; abundance: -; CDR3nt: TGCAGCGTTAGGGCAGAGACCCAGTACTTC; CDR3aa: CSVRAETQYF
len: 15; v_gene: TRBV4-2; d_gene: -; j_gene: TRBJ2-2; abundance: few; CDR3nt: TGTGCCAGCAGCTCCCCGGGCCTCCGGACCGGGGAGCTGTTTTTT; CDR3aa: CASSSPGLRTGELFF
len: 12; v_gene: TRBV6-1; d_gene: -; j_gene: TRBJ2-7; abundance: -; CDR3nt: TGTGCCAGCAGTGAACGGGCAGGGAAGGAGTACTTC; CDR3aa: CASSERAGKEYF
len: 13; v_gene: TRBV29-1; d_gene: -; j_gene: TRBJ2-1; abundance: many; CDR3nt: TGCAGCGTTGAAGGAGACAGGTTTTACGAGCAGTTCTTC; CDR3aa: CSVEGDRFYEQFF
len: 14; v_gene: TRBV6-2/TRBV6-3; d_gene: TRBD1; j_gene: TRBJ1-5; abundance: many; CDR3nt: TGTGCCAGCAGCCCGGGACAGGGACATCAGCCCCAGCATTTT; CDR3aa: CASSPGQGHQPQHF
len: 17; v_gene: TRBV4-3; d_gene: TRBD1; j_gene: TRBJ1-6; abundance: -; CDR3nt: TGCGCCAGCAGCGAAGGAAACCCGGGACAGATTAATTCACCCCTCCACTTT; CDR3aa: CASSEGNPGQINSPLHF
len: 12; v_gene: TRBV29-1; d_gene: -; j_gene: TRBJ2-3; abundance: few; CDR3nt: TGCAGCGTTGACCCGGACGGGAATACGCAGTATTTT; CDR3aa: CSVDPDGNTQYF
len: 15; v_gene: TRBV7-9; d_gene: TRBD1; j_gene: TRBJ2-7; abundance: few; CDR3nt: TGTGCCAGCAGCTACCTCAGGGGGAGCTCCTACGAGCAGTACTTC; CDR3aa: CASSYLRGSSYEQYF
len: 16; v_gene: TRBV28; d_gene: -; j_gene: TRBJ2-1; abundance: few; CDR3nt: TGTGCCAGCAGTTTTGGGGGGGCGTTACCCTACAATGAGCAGTTCTTC; CDR3aa: CASSFGGALPYNEQFF
len: 10; v_gene: TRBV29-1; d_gene: -; j_gene: TRBJ1-1; abundance: many; CDR3nt: TGCAGCGTGGCGTTGCCTGAAGCTTTCTTT; CDR3aa: CSVALPEAFF
len: 16; v_gene: TRBV7-2; d_gene: TRBD2; j_gene: TRBJ2-1; abundance: -; CDR3nt: TGTGCCAGCAGCTCCCTGACTAGCGGGCCTTACAATGAGCAGTTCTTC; CDR3aa: CASSSLTSGPYNEQFF
len: 17; v_gene: TRBV4-2; d_gene: TRBD2; j_gene: TRBJ2-7; abundance: -; CDR3nt: TGTGCCAGCAGCCAAGATTGGCTAGCGGGGTGGTGGTACGAGCAGTACTTC; CDR3aa: CASSQDWLAGWWYEQYF
len: 15; v_gene: TRBV20-1; d_gene: TRBD1; j_gene: TRBJ1-4; abundance: few; CDR3nt: TGCAGTGCTAGAGATTGGGGACAGGATAATGAAAAACTGTTTTTT; CDR3aa: CSARDWGQDNEKLFF
len: 18; v_gene: TRBV4-2; d_gene: TRBD2; j_gene: TRBJ2-2; abundance: -; CDR3nt: TGTGCCAGCAGCCAAGATGCTAGCGGGGACTCGAACACCGGGGAGCTGTTTTTT; CDR3aa: CASSQDASGDSNTGELFF
len: 13; v_gene: TRBV4-3; d_gene: -; j_gene: TRBJ2-3; abundance: few; CDR3nt: TGCGCCAGCAGCCAAGTGAGAGCAGATACGCAGTATTTT; CDR3aa: CASSQVRADTQYF
len: 15; v_gene: TRBV7-8; d_gene: -; j_gene: TRBJ2-7; abundance: many; CDR3nt: TGTGCCAGCAGCTTGATTCGGGAGTCCGCTTACGAGCAGTACTTC; CDR3aa: CASSLIRESAYEQYF
len: 16; v_gene: TRBV12-3/TRBV12-4; d_gene: -; j_gene: TRBJ2-1; abundance: -; CDR3nt: TGTGCCAGCAGTTTAGGTGTTAGCGGACTATACAATGAGCAGTTCTTC; CDR3aa: CASSLGVSGLYNEQFF
len: 13; v_gene: TRBV7-8; d_gene: -; j_gene: TRBJ2-5; abundance: few; CDR3nt: TGTGCCAGCAGCTTAGGACTAGAGGTGACCCAGTACTTC; CDR3aa: CASSLGLEVTQYF
len: 16; v_gene: TRBV20-1; d_gene: TRBD2; j_gene: TRBJ2-5; abundance: few; CDR3nt: TGCAGTGCTAGAGATCGCCTAGCGGGAAAACAAGAGACCCAGTACTTC; CDR3aa: CSARDRLAGKQETQYF
len: 16; v_gene: TRBV6-5; d_gene: TRBD2; j_gene: TRBJ2-7; abundance: few; CDR3nt: TGTGCCAGCAGTTACTCGAGTAGCGGGAGTAACTACGAGCAGTACTTC; CDR3aa: CASSYSSSGSNYEQYF
len: 14; v_gene: TRBV20-1; d_gene: TRBD1; j_gene: TRBJ2-7; abundance: few; CDR3nt: TGCAGTGCTCAGACCGGGACAGCGTCCTACGAGCAGTACTTC; CDR3aa: CSAQTGTASYEQYF
len: 15; v_gene: TRBV7-9; d_gene: -; j_gene: TRBJ2-3; abundance: -; CDR3nt: TGTGCCAGCAGCTCTCCGACAGAAAGCACAGATACGCAGTATTTT; CDR3aa: CASSSPTESTDTQYF
len: 15; v_gene: TRBV20-1; d_gene: TRBD1; j_gene: TRBJ2-5; abundance: -; CDR3nt: TGCAGTGCTAGAGGGTCTGGGGACAGGCAAGAGACCCAGTACTTC; CDR3aa: CSARGSGDRQETQYF
len: 14; v_gene: TRBV20-1; d_gene: TRBD2; j_gene: TRBJ2-1; abundance: -; CDR3nt: TGCAGTGCTAGAAGTCTAGCGGAGTACAATGAGCAGTTCTTC; CDR3aa: CSARSLAEYNEQFF
len: 15; v_gene: TRBV7-9; d_gene: TRBD1; j_gene: TRBJ1-5; abundance: -; CDR3nt: TGTGCCAGCAGCTTGACCGACAGGGGGGATCAGCCCCAGCATTTT; CDR3aa: CASSLTDRGDQPQHF
len: 16; v_gene: TRBV7-2; d_gene: -; j_gene: TRBJ2-7; abundance: -; CDR3nt: TGTGCCAGCAGCTTAGGCCTTTTGGGCCTAACCCACGAGCAGTACTTC; CDR3aa: CASSLGLLGLTHEQYF
len: 16; v_gene: TRBV7-2; d_gene: -; j_gene: TRBJ2-1; abundance: few; CDR3nt: TGTGCCAGCAGCCGCTTTTTTGATCGCGCCTACAATGAGCAGTTCTTC; CDR3aa: CASSRFFDRAYNEQFF
len: 15; v_gene: TRBV20-1; d_gene: TRBD2; j_gene: TRBJ2-1; abundance: once; CDR3nt: TGCAGTGCTAGAGATTGGGGGGAGGGTAGCAATGAGCAGTTCTTC; CDR3aa: CSARDWGEGSNEQFF
len: 16; v_gene: TRBV25-1; d_gene: -; j_gene: TRBJ2-7; abundance: -; CDR3nt: TGTGCCAGCAGTGAAGAGTTGAGAGGGAGCTCCTACGAGCAGTACTTC; CDR3aa: CASSEELRGSSYEQYF
len: 15; v_gene: TRBV10-3; d_gene: -; j_gene: TRBJ2-3; abundance: -; CDR3nt: TGTGCCATCAGTGAGTCTGAGGTAGCCACGGATACGCAGTATTTT; CDR3aa: CAISESEVATDTQYF
len: 16; v_gene: TRBV29-1; d_gene: -; j_gene: TRBJ2-6; abundance: -; CDR3nt: TGCAGCGCCCGGTCGAACGGCGACTCTGGGGCCAACGTCCTGACTTTC; CDR3aa: CSARSNGDSGANVLTF
len: 13; v_gene: TRBV12-3/TRBV12-4; d_gene: -; j_gene: TRBJ1-1; abundance: -; CDR3nt: TGTGCCAGCAGCCATAGTTTTAGCACTGAAGCTTTCTTT; CDR3aa: CASSHSFSTEAFF
len: 17; v_gene: TRBV6-5; d_gene: TRBD1; j_gene: TRBJ1-4; abundance: -; CDR3nt: TGTGCCAGCAGTTATGCTCCCCCAGGGGACAGTGCTGAAAAACTGTTTTTT; CDR3aa: CASSYAPPGDSAEKLFF
len: 18; v_gene: TRBV30; d_gene: TRBD2; j_gene: TRBJ2-7; abundance: -; CDR3nt: TGTGCCTGGAGCACTAGTCCCGGGACTAGCGGGGGATCCTACGAGCAGTACTTC; CDR3aa: CAWSTSPGTSGGSYEQYF
len: 13; v_gene: TRBV11-2; d_gene: -; j_gene: TRBJ2-4; abundance: -; CDR3nt: TGTGCCAGCAGCTTAGGTGGACCCGGCATTCAGTACTTC; CDR3aa: CASSLGGPGIQYF
len: 13; v_gene: TRBV29-1; d_gene: TRBD2; j_gene: TRBJ2-1; abundance: few; CDR3nt: TGCAGCGTTGTTGAGACTAGCGGGAATGAGCAGTTCTTC; CDR3aa: CSVVETSGNEQFF
len: 13; v_gene: TRBV16; d_gene: -; j_gene: TRBJ2-1; abundance: -; CDR3nt: TGTGCCAGCAGCCAATCATATGGGAATGAGCAGTTCTTC; CDR3aa: CASSQSYGNEQFF
len: 20; v_gene: TRBV21-1; d_gene: -; j_gene: TRBJ2-1; abundance: -; CDR3nt: TGTGCCAGCAGCAAACGACCCCAAGCGGGAGGGCCATTTTCCTACAATGAGCAGTTCTTC; CDR3aa: CASSKRPQAGGPFSYNEQFF
len: 12; v_gene: TRBV10-3; d_gene: -; j_gene: TRBJ2-3; abundance: few; CDR3nt: TGTGCCATCAGTGATGGCCCAGATACGCAGTATTTT; CDR3aa: CAISDGPDTQYF
len: 13; v_gene: TRBV5-6; d_gene: -; j_gene: TRBJ2-1; abundance: few; CDR3nt: TGTGCCAGCAGCTTGGGTCGGGGGACTGAGCAGTTCTTC; CDR3aa: CASSLGRGTEQFF
len: 13; v_gene: TRBV6-2/TRBV6-3; d_gene: -; j_gene: TRBJ2-3; abundance: -; CDR3nt: TGTGCCAGCAGTTACGGCAGGGCAGATACGCAGTATTTT; CDR3aa: CASSYGRADTQYF
len: 15; v_gene: TRBV27; d_gene: -; j_gene: TRBJ2-2; abundance: -; CDR3nt: TGTGCCAGCAGTTTCGAGCATGCGAACACCGGGGAGCTGTTTTTT; CDR3aa: CASSFEHANTGELFF
len: 15; v_gene: TRBV4-1; d_gene: TRBD2; j_gene: TRBJ2-3; abundance: few; CDR3nt: TGCGCCAGCAGCCAAGGCGGGAGCACCACAGATACGCAGTATTTT; CDR3aa: CASSQGGSTTDTQYF
len: 12; v_gene: TRBV5-6; d_gene: -; j_gene: TRBJ2-7; abundance: -; CDR3nt: TGTGCCAGCAGCTTGGCCCTTCTTGAGCAGTACTTC; CDR3aa: CASSLALLEQYF
len: 14; v_gene: TRBV11-2; d_gene: TRBD1; j_gene: TRBJ2-1; abundance: -; CDR3nt: TGTGCCAGCAGCCCACAGGGGGCGGGAAATGAGCAGTTCTTC; CDR3aa: CASSPQGAGNEQFF
len: 14; v_gene: TRBV6-1; d_gene: TRBD2; j_gene: TRBJ2-1; abundance: many; CDR3nt: TGTGCCAGCAGCTCGGGACTAGCCTACAATGAGCAGTTCTTC; CDR3aa: CASSSGLAYNEQFF
len: 14; v_gene: TRBV11-2; d_gene: -; j_gene: TRBJ2-7; abundance: many; CDR3nt: TGTGCCAGCAGCTTAGATTTAACTAGTGATGAGCAGTACTTC; CDR3aa: CASSLDLTSDEQYF
len: 13; v_gene: TRBV27; d_gene: -; j_gene: TRBJ2-7; abundance: -; CDR3nt: TGTGCCAGCAGCTCGAGTAAAGGGGCCGAGCAGTACTTC; CDR3aa: CASSSSKGAEQYF
len: 12; v_gene: TRBV12-3/TRBV12-4; d_gene: -; j_gene: TRBJ1-2; abundance: few; CDR3nt: TGTGCCAGCAGTACACAGGGTTTTGGCTACACCTTC; CDR3aa: CASSTQGFGYTF
len: 13; v_gene: TRBV12-3/TRBV12-4; d_gene: TRBD1; j_gene: TRBJ2-1; abundance: many; CDR3nt: TGTGCCAGCAGTCAGGACAGGAACAATGAGCAGTTCTTC; CDR3aa: CASSQDRNNEQFF
len: 12; v_gene: TRBV5-6; d_gene: -; j_gene: TRBJ2-1; abundance: -; CDR3nt: TGTGCCAGCAGCTTGGGTGACAGCCAGGGGTTCTTC; CDR3aa: CASSLGDSQGFF